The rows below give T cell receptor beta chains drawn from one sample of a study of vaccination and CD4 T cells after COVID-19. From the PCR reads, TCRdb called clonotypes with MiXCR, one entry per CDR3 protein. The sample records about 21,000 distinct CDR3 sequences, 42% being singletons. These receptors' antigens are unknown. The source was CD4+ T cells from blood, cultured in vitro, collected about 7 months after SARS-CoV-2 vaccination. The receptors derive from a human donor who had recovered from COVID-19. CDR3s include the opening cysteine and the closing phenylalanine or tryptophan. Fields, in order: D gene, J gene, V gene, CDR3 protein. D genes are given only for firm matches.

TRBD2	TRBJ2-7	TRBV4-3	CASSLWTSGRSYEQYF
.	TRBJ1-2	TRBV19	CASSIRGVGYTF
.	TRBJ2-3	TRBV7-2	CASSLADSDTQYF
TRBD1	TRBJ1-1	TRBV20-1	CSARRGTGTGNTEAFF
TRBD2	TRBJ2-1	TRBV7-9	CASSLAPAGVGHREQFF
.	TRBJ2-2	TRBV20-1	CSAATNTGELFF
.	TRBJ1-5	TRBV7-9	CAGSFDRQDQPQHF
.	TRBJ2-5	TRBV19	CASSLVSQETQYF
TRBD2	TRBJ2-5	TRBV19	CASSSPSSGQETQYF
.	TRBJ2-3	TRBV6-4	CASSPGRDTDTQYF
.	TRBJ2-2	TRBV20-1	CSARGSLGLNTGELFF
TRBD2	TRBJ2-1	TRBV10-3	CAIKDLAASYNEQFF
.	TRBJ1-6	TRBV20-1	CSVTGTGLYNSPLHF
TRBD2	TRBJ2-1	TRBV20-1	CSARLAGGPYEQFF
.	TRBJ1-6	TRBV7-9	CASSLDTSSYNSPLHF
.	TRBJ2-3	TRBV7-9	CASSTADTQYF
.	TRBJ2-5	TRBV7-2	CASRLAEEETQYF
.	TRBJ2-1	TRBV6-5	CASSSGGNEQFF
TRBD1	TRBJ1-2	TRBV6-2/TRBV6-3	CASSRPGQGTNYGYTF
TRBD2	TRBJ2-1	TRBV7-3	CASSRGLALSYNEQFF
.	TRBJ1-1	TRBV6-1	CASSLGQIGTEAFF
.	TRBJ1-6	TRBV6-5	CASSYDRSSYNSPLHF
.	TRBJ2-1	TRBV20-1	CSARDRIGWRGEQFF
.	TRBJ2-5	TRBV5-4	CASSLGGEKTQYF
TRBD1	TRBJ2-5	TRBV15	CATSRKTGAQETQYF
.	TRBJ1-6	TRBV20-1	CSASLLEQGRAPLHF
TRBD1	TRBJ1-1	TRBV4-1	CASSEQGPRAEAFF
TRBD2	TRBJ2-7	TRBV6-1	CASRGWTSGDSYEQYF
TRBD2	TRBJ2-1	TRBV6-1	CASRREGQSYNEQFF
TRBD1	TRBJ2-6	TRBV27	CASSFEGAAGANVLTF
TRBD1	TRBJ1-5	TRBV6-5	CASSLATGDQPQHF
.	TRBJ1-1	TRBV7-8	CASSLTATHTEAFF
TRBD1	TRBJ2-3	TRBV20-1	CSARLDRGPTDTQYF
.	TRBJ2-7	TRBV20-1	CSALRTQDSYEQYF
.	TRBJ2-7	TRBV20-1	CSASWLSLQQYF
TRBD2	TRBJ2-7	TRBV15	CATSRDLAGGREQYF
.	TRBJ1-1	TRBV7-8	CASSLVGRNTEAFF
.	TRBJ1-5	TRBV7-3	CASSLTRDQPQHF
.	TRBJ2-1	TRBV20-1	CSARDSPLSYNEQFF
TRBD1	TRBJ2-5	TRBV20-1	CSASQGAALETQYF
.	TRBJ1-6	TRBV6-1	CASSRTPYSSYNSPLHF